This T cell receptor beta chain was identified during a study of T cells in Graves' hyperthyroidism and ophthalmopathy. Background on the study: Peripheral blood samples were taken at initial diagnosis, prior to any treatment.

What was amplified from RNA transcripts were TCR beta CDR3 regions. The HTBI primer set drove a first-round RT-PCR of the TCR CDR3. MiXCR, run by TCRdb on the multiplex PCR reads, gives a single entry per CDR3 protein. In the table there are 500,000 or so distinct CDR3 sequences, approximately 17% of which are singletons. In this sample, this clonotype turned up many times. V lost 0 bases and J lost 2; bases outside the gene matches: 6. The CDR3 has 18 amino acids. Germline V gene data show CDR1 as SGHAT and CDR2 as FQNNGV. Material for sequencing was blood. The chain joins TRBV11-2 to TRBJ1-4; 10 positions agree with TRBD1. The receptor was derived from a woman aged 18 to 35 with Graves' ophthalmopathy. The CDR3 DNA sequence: TGTGCCAGCAGCTTAGAGCGGGGACAGGGGATCACTAATGAAAAACTGTTTTTT. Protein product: CASSLERGQGITNEKLFF. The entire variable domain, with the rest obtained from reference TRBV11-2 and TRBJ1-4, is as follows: EAGVAQSPRYKIIEKRQSVAFWCNPISGHATLYWYQQILGQGPKLLIQFQNNGVVDDSQLPKDRFSAERLKGVDSTLKIQPAKLEDSAVYLCASSLERGQGITNEKLFFGSGTQLSVL.